These T cell receptor beta chains were read from a single sample in a study of shared clonotypes between healthy human individuals. Some clones are missing from TCRdb's copy, which holds only in-frame ones; the method was immunoSEQ multiplex PCR. The data show about 480,000 clones, with over 60% seen just once and about 12% held by the top ten. The specimen sequenced was PBMCs. These receptors were taken from a woman in her 40s in good health. Some clones in this sample may be carry-over from other donors' samples. Each CDR3 is given with its conserved first and last residue. Fields, in order: V gene, CDR3 length, J gene, D gene, clone size, CDR3 protein, CDR3 DNA. A D gene is named only where the DNA matches it firmly. For some rows the clone size is stated as once, few or many, or as a class when expanded; others skip it.

v_call: TRBV7-8; cdr3_length: 12; j_call: TRBJ1-5; d_call: -; clone_size: -; cdr3_aa: CASSATVQPQHF; cdr3_nt: TGTGCCAGCAGCGCGACAGTTCAGCCCCAGCATTTT
v_call: TRBV5-4; cdr3_length: 12; j_call: TRBJ2-2; d_call: -; clone_size: -; cdr3_aa: CASSPMTGELFF; cdr3_nt: TGTGCCAGCAGCCCCATGACCGGGGAGCTGTTTTTT
v_call: TRBV10-3; cdr3_length: 15; j_call: TRBJ1-3; d_call: -; clone_size: -; cdr3_aa: CAISEGESSGNTIYF; cdr3_nt: TGTGCCATCAGTGAGGGTGAGAGCTCTGGAAACACCATATATTTT
v_call: TRBV2; cdr3_length: 10; j_call: TRBJ2-3; d_call: -; clone_size: once; cdr3_aa: CASPSDTQYF; cdr3_nt: TGTGCCAGTCCCTCCGATACGCAGTATTTT
v_call: TRBV13; cdr3_length: 12; j_call: TRBJ2-5; d_call: -; clone_size: -; cdr3_aa: CASRLSPGDQYF; cdr3_nt: TGTGCCAGCAGGCTCTCCCCCGGCGACCAGTACTTC
v_call: TRBV30; cdr3_length: 13; j_call: TRBJ1-1; d_call: -; clone_size: few; cdr3_aa: CAWRRRGDTEAFF; cdr3_nt: TGTGCCTGGAGGAGGAGGGGGGACACTGAAGCTTTCTTT
v_call: TRBV7-6; cdr3_length: 14; j_call: TRBJ1-2; d_call: -; clone_size: -; cdr3_aa: CASSLIGQGGGYTF; cdr3_nt: TGTGCCAGCAGCTTAATCGGGCAGGGTGGCGGCTACACCTTC
v_call: TRBV18; cdr3_length: 11; j_call: TRBJ2-5; d_call: -; clone_size: -; cdr3_aa: CASSGQETQYF; cdr3_nt: TGTGCCAGCTCGGGTCAAGAGACCCAGTACTTC
v_call: TRBV5-1; cdr3_length: 14; j_call: TRBJ2-2; d_call: -; clone_size: -; cdr3_aa: CASSLVQSTGELFF; cdr3_nt: TGCGCCAGCAGCTTGGTTCAGTCCACCGGGGAGCTGTTTTTT
v_call: TRBV28; cdr3_length: 15; j_call: TRBJ1-6; d_call: -; clone_size: -; cdr3_aa: CASSLGGPPNSPLHF; cdr3_nt: TGTGCCAGCAGTTTAGGAGGTCCCCCCAATTCACCCCTCCACTTT
v_call: TRBV6-6; cdr3_length: 14; j_call: TRBJ1-5; d_call: TRBD1; clone_size: -; cdr3_aa: CASSQTGFNQPQHF; cdr3_nt: TGTGCCAGCAGTCAGACAGGGTTTAATCAGCCCCAGCATTTT
v_call: TRBV7-9; cdr3_length: 12; j_call: TRBJ2-7; d_call: -; clone_size: -; cdr3_aa: CASSLQTYEQYF; cdr3_nt: TGTGCCAGCAGCCTCCAGACATACGAGCAGTACTTC
v_call: TRBV18; cdr3_length: 15; j_call: TRBJ2-7; d_call: TRBD1; clone_size: -; cdr3_aa: CASSPPGTGGGEQYF; cdr3_nt: TGTGCCAGCTCACCCCCCGGGACAGGGGGCGGCGAGCAGTACTTC
v_call: TRBV4-1; cdr3_length: 13; j_call: TRBJ1-1; d_call: -; clone_size: -; cdr3_aa: CASRDSGRTEAFF; cdr3_nt: TGCGCCAGCAGGGACAGCGGGAGGACTGAAGCTTTCTTT
v_call: TRBV2; cdr3_length: 13; j_call: TRBJ1-1; d_call: TRBD1; clone_size: few; cdr3_aa: CGTGELQNTEAFF; cdr3_nt: TGTGGGACAGGGGAGCTCCAGAACACTGAAGCTTTCTTT
v_call: TRBV6-4; cdr3_length: 16; j_call: TRBJ2-3; d_call: -; clone_size: -; cdr3_aa: CASSPTTKVTTDTQYF; cdr3_nt: TGTGCCAGCAGCCCCACGACCAAAGTTACCACAGATACGCAGTATTTT
v_call: TRBV10-1; cdr3_length: 14; j_call: TRBJ1-3; d_call: -; clone_size: -; cdr3_aa: CASSEGTSGNTIYF; cdr3_nt: TGCGCCAGCAGTGAGGGGACATCTGGAAACACCATATATTTT
v_call: TRBV30; cdr3_length: 11; j_call: TRBJ2-5; d_call: TRBD1; clone_size: -; cdr3_aa: CAGDRGETQYF; cdr3_nt: TGTGCCGGGGACAGGGGGGAGACCCAGTACTTC
v_call: TRBV2; cdr3_length: 12; j_call: TRBJ1-5; d_call: -; clone_size: -; cdr3_aa: CASSPGTETQHF; cdr3_nt: TGTGCCAGCAGCCCAGGGACGGAGACCCAGCATTTT
v_call: TRBV5-4; cdr3_length: 14; j_call: TRBJ1-1; d_call: -; clone_size: -; cdr3_aa: CASAQASMNTEAFF; cdr3_nt: TGTGCCAGCGCCCAGGCCTCTATGAACACTGAAGCTTTCTTT
v_call: TRBV11-2; cdr3_length: 15; j_call: TRBJ2-5; d_call: -; clone_size: -; cdr3_aa: CASSLGNRGGETQYF; cdr3_nt: TGTGCCAGCAGCTTAGGGAACAGGGGAGGCGAGACCCAGTACTTC
v_call: TRBV18; cdr3_length: 11; j_call: TRBJ2-1; d_call: -; clone_size: -; cdr3_aa: CASYDNNEQFF; cdr3_nt: TGTGCCAGCTACGACAACAATGAGCAGTTCTTC